This T cell receptor beta chain originates from a study of shared clonotypes between healthy human individuals. The wider study: Every donor yielded three CD4 naive, three CD4 memory, two CD8 naive and one CD8 memory plate. Study-level findings and limits: Generation probabilities were higher for clonotypes shared across all four sorted-subset donors than for unshared ones. As a rule, naive subsets had a larger estimated richness than memory subsets.

The CDR3 consists of 15 residues. Germline-derived CDR1 and CDR2 are MDHEN and SYDVKM. The V and J ends lost 5 bases and 1 base, in that order; junction bases with no gene match: 3. Some 30,000 T cell genomes, or approximately 0.2 ug DNA, went into the sorted-subset replicate PCRs. Profiling relied on immunoSEQ multiplex PCR, and the TCRdb table lists in-frame clones only, not all of them. The table includes about 1 million clones, around 75% detected once. In the case of this clone: Antigen unknown.

The clonotype originates from a man aged 18 to 30 in good health. What was sequenced was memory CD4+ T cells sorted from blood. The subset denotes: CD45RA-negative fraction. The genes are TRBV28 and TRBJ2-7, with 12 bases identical to TRBD2. The chain's CDR3 is CASSPSGGASYEQYF. For the CDR3, the DNA is TGTGCCAGCAGTCCTAGCGGGGGGGCATCCTACGAGCAGTACTTC. Based on the CDR3 plus reference TRBV28 and TRBJ2-7, the full variable domain is DVKVTQSSRYLVKRTGEKVFLECVQDMDHENMFWYRQDPGLGLRLIYFSYDVKMKEKGDIPEGYSVSREKKERFSLILESASTNQTSMYLCASSPSGGASYEQYFGPGTRLTVT.